Each of the 21 T cell receptor beta chains below was sequenced from the same sample in a study of CD8 T cells in ankylosing spondylitis. Each CDR3 protein gets one entry after TCRdb re-called the 5' RACE reads with MiXCR. This sample has 200,000 to 250,000 distinct CDR3 sequences, with roughly a tenth found just once. The specimen sequenced was blood, either unsorted or a sorted T cell fraction (not recorded which). These receptors were taken from a male donor with ankylosing spondylitis or in good health (not recorded which).

This clonotype was seen many times. The chain links TRBV12-3 or TRBV12-4 to TRBJ1-6, with D possibly TRBD1 on 6 matching bases. V was cut by 3 bases and J by 6 bases, with 9 bases left in between. This CDR3 is built from 14 residues. CDR3 in amino acids: CASSFQGFNSPLHF. CDR3 DNA sequence: TGTGCCAGCAGTTTTCAGGGGTTTAATTCACCCCTCCACTTT.

This sequence joins TRBV3-1 and TRBJ2-1, with TRBD2 identical over 12 bases. From germline, CDR1 is LGHDT and CDR2 YNNKEL (reference sequence). The CDR3 sequence is 16 residues long. V dropped 3 bases and J dropped 9; count of bases not matched to a gene: 9. The DNA of the CDR3 is TGTGCCAGCAGCCAGCGTCTAGCGGGGGGGCTCGGTGAGCAGTTCTTC. It codes for CASSQRLAGGLGEQFF.

This clonotype has a handful of counts. The genes are TRBV2 and TRBJ2-2; D not certain. The V end was cut by 6 bases, the J end by 4 bases, with 6 bases between. CDR1 is SNHLY, CDR2 FYNNEI, per germline. The CDR3 covers 12 residues. The CDR3 spells CASRVSTGELFF. For the CDR3, the DNA is TGTGCCAGCAGGGTTTCCACCGGGGAGCTGTTTTTT.

This clonotype was picked up a small number of times. The chain carries TRBV29-1 and TRBJ2-7; TRBD2 aligns across 13 bases. The CDR3 has 13 amino acids. The ends lost 7 bases at V and 6 bases at J; junction bases unmatched: 6. The germline V gene encodes CDR1 SQVTM and CDR2 ANQGSEA. The CDR3 nucleotides read TGCAGCGCACAGACTAGCGGGGGGACCGAGCAGTACTTC. This translates into CSAQTSGGTEQYF.

This clonotype has ten or more counts. The J gene is TRBJ2-5, the V gene TRBV5-6; D possibly corresponds to TRBD1 (6 bases). Germline assignment: CDR1 SGHDT and CDR2 YYEEEE. This CDR3 spans 14 amino acids. V was cut by 2 bases and J by 5 bases, with 13 bases left in between. CDR3 DNA sequence: TGTGCCAGCAGCTTCCCAGGGACAAGGGAGACCCAGTACTTC. This encodes CASSFPGTRETQYF.

The CDR3 DNA is TGCGCCAGCAGCCCTCCGGGTCCTCCTAGTGAGGCTAGGAGCTACACCTTC. The encoded protein is CASSPPGPPSEARSYTF. The V and J genes are TRBV5-1 and TRBJ1-2; no reliable D call. The CDR3 extends over 17 amino acids. Trimming removed 4 bases at V and 9 bases at J, with 28 bases between. Germline assignment: CDR1 SGHRS and CDR2 YFSETQ.

This clonotype has at least ten counts. The rearrangement uses TRBV7-2 and TRBJ2-3; maybe TRBD1 (5 bases). The germline V and J ends were trimmed by 5 bases and 5 bases, with 17 bases remaining between them. CDR1 is SGHTA, CDR2 FQGNSA, per germline. This CDR3 comprises 15 residues. CDR3 loop: CASSLRALGEDTQYF. In DNA, the CDR3 is TGTGCCAGCAGCCTCCGGGCCCTAGGGGAAGATACGCAGTATTTT.

With respect to this clonotype: A clone one base away is much larger, so this may be a read error. The gene calls are TRBV5-1 and TRBJ2-2; D might be TRBD2 (5 bases). The CDR3 spans 11 residues. CDR1 SGHRS and CDR2 YFSETQ come from the germline V gene. CDR3 amino acids: CASRATGVLFF. The CDR3 DNA reads as TGCGCCAGCAGAGCCACCGGGGTGCTGTTTTTT.

This clonotype was counted many times. The chain has TRBV12-3 or TRBV12-4 and TRBJ2-6; D gene ambiguous. The CDR3 is made up of 14 amino acids. Trimming shortened V by 10 bases and J by 2 bases, and 12 bases separated the two germline ends. In DNA, the CDR3 is TGTGCCACCGACCAACCCCCTGGGGCCAACGTCCTGACTTTC. Encoded protein: CATDQPPGANVLTF.

This clonotype was recorded at least ten times. This chain uses TRBV5-1 with TRBJ2-5; perhaps TRBD1 as D (5 bases). The CDR3 consists of 16 residues. The V end lost 2 bases, the J end lost 8 bases, and 22 bases lay between the germline ends. The germline CDR1 and CDR2 sequences are SGHRS and YFSETQ. The CDR3 sequence is CASSFPRVGSPQTQYF. The CDR3 DNA sequence: TGCGCCAGCAGCTTCCCCAGGGTTGGTAGCCCCCAAACCCAGTACTTC.

This clonotype showed up just a few times. The chain employs TRBV3-1 and TRBJ2-1; D may be TRBD2 (5 bases). In germline, CDR1 is LGHDT, CDR2 YNNKEL (reference sequence). Trimming shortened V by 3 bases and J by 4 bases, and 10 bases separated the two germline ends. There are 14 residues in the CDR3. DNA for the CDR3: TGTGCCAGCAGCCAGGATGAGGGATACAATGAGCAGTTCTTC. Translation: CASSQDEGYNEQFF.

Many counts were recorded for this clonotype. The rearrangement uses TRBV7-2 and TRBJ2-1; 7 bases match TRBD1. The CDR3 covers 15 residues. V gave up 5 bases and J gave up 5 bases; unmatched junction bases: 9. Germline V gives CDR1 SGHTA, CDR2 FQGNSA. DNA for the CDR3: TGTGCCAGCAGCCCCGGACAGGTAACGAACAATGAGCAGTTCTTC. Translation: CASSPGQVTNNEQFF.

This clonotype was detected ten times or more. CDR3 amino acids: CATSRIIEGSWPYEQYF. The CDR3 DNA reads as TGTGCCACCAGCAGAATCATTGAGGGGTCCTGGCCCTACGAGCAGTACTTC. J is TRBJ2-7 and V is TRBV15; D may match TRBD1 or TRBD2 (5 bases each). Germline V lookup: CDR1 LNHNV, CDR2 YYDKDF (reference sequence). The CDR3 consists of 17 residues. V was cut by 2 bases and J by 2 bases, with 19 bases left in between.

This clonotype has at least ten counts. The junction departs from germline at one end; a sequencing error may be responsible. The chain employs TRBV5-1 and TRBJ2-7; D remains unclear. This CDR3 is 12 amino acids long. Germline V gene data show CDR1 as SGHRS and CDR2 as YFSETQ. CDR3 DNA sequence: TGTGCCAGCAGCTTGGACGGCTACGAGCAGTACTTC. Translation gives CASSLDGYEQYF.

To note about this clonotype: A much larger clone sits a single nucleotide away, making a read error possible. It is likely a read error, because the conserved phenylalanine at the end of the CDR3 is missing. The chain is built from TRBV12-3 or TRBV12-4 and TRBJ1-5, with D perhaps TRBD1 (5 bases). Deletions cut 3 bases from V and 7 bases from J, with 13 bases between. This CDR3 is 14 amino acids long. The CDR3 protein is CASSFGGGAQPQHS. CDR3 coding DNA: TGTGCCAGCAGTTTTGGTGGAGGGGCCCAGCCCCAGCATTCT.

In this sample, this clonotype turned up a few times. The chain links TRBV19 to TRBJ2-1; tentatively, D is TRBD1 (6 bases). Germline V gene data show CDR1 as LNHDA and CDR2 as SQIVND (reference sequence). The V end was cut by 3 bases, the J end by 0 bases, with 12 bases between. This CDR3 spans 16 amino acids. CDR3 sequence: CASSMPGGPSYNEQFF. DNA of the CDR3: TGTGCCAGTAGTATGCCTGGGGGCCCCTCCTACAATGAGCAGTTCTTC.

This clonotype was seen at least ten times. V usage is TRBV7-9 and J usage is TRBJ1-2; TRBD1 aligns across 7 bases. V trimming: 4 bases; J trimming: 8 bases; junction bases outside the gene matches: 10. Germline V CDR1 and CDR2: SEHNR, FQNEAQ (reference sequence). The CDR3 consists of 14 residues. The CDR3 DNA reads as TGTGCCAGCAGCTCCGACTGGGGCAGGGGGGGCTACACCTTC. Translated, it gives CASSSDWGRGGYTF.

This clonotype showed up many times. The chain employs TRBV20-1 and TRBJ2-3; 10 nucleotides align to TRBD2. V trimming: 0 bases; J trimming: 4 bases; junction bases outside the gene matches: 13. Germline V lookup: CDR1 DFQATT, CDR2 SNEGSKA (reference sequence). This CDR3 has 18 residues. The DNA for the CDR3 is TGCAGTGCTAGAGATGGGCGGGTTCTAGCGGGGGTAGCAGATACGCAGTATTTT. This codes for CSARDGRVLAGVADTQYF.

This clonotype has ten or more counts. The rearrangement uses TRBV4-1 and TRBJ2-2; 14 nucleotides match TRBD2. Trimming cost V 3 bases and J 0 bases; bases outside gene matches: 3. The CDR3 runs 18 residues. Germline lookup yields CDR1 MGHRA and CDR2 YSYEKL. The CDR3 here is CASSQGLAGAPNTGELFF. The CDR3 nucleotides read TGCGCCAGCAGCCAGGGACTAGCGGGGGCCCCGAACACCGGGGAGCTGTTTTTT.

This clonotype was seen many times. The chain uses TRBV5-1 and TRBJ2-2; tentative D call: TRBD1 (5 bases). Trimming stripped 4 bases from V and 1 base from J, with 14 bases between. The germline gives CDR1 SGHRS, CDR2 YFSETQ. The CDR3 loop spans 16 amino acids. The CDR3 is CASSPDKAMNTGELFF. In nucleotides, the CDR3 is TGCGCCAGCAGCCCGGACAAGGCGATGAACACCGGGGAGCTGTTTTTT.

This clonotype was recorded many times. The J gene is TRBJ2-2, the V gene TRBV9; unclear D gene. Germline CDR1 and CDR2: SGDLS and YYNGEE. The CDR3 contains 14 residues. Deletions cut 0 bases from V and 6 bases from J, with 9 bases between. The CDR3 is CASSVALTSGELFF. The CDR3, as DNA: TGTGCCAGCAGCGTAGCCTTAACCTCCGGGGAGCTGTTTTTT.